This T cell receptor beta chain was retrieved from a study of early T cells in non-severe SARS-CoV-2 infection. Via MiXCR, TCRdb re-called the 5' RACE reads, giving one row per CDR3 protein. The sample carries roughly 45,000 distinct CDR3 sequences, about 4.2% recorded once. This clonotype showed up many times. The CDR3 length is 16 residues. After removal of 1 base from V and 6 bases from J, the junction contained 5 bases not matched to a gene. Germline values: CDR1 SEHNR, CDR2 FQNEAQ (reference sequence). Sequencing was carried out using whole blood. The TCR sequence derives from an adult who was a healthcare worker with PCR-confirmed SARS-CoV-2 infection or an uninfected control (not recorded which). V gene TRBV7-9 combines with J gene TRBJ2-1; TRBD2 matches at 11 bases. CDR3 protein: CASSLGSLAGGNEQFF. The CDR3, as DNA: TGTGCCAGCAGCTTAGGTAGCCTAGCGGGAGGCAATGAGCAGTTCTTC.